These T cell receptor beta chains were read from a single sample in a study of human T cells and chemical hapten exposure. In TCRdb, the RACE reads were re-called with MiXCR into one record per CDR3 protein. The sample yields roughly 380,000 distinct CDR3 sequences, approximately 4.4% seen once. The sequencing used whole blood, collected in connection with sensitization to the hapten diphenylcyclopropenone (DPC). All receptors derive from a woman aged 45-65 years with alopecia areata. Some clones in this sample may be carry-over from other donors' samples. Each CDR3 is given with its conserved first and last residue.

v_call	j_call	cdr3_aa
TRBV28	TRBJ2-1	CASSPGADPSYNEQFF
TRBV20-1	TRBJ2-5	CSARDGGRQETQYF
TRBV7-2	TRBJ2-1	CASGRTGNEQFF
TRBV18	TRBJ2-7	CASSRDRSSYEQYF
TRBV7-9	TRBJ2-7	CASSPVGLYEQYF
TRBV2	TRBJ2-7	CASSLQGSNF
TRBV12-5	TRBJ1-2	CASEGVSSYGYTF
TRBV12-3/TRBV12-4	TRBJ2-2	CASSQSGTAITGELFF
TRBV10-2	TRBJ1-3	CASKRREGNTIYF
TRBV23-1	TRBJ2-7	CASSHTGASGGF
TRBV12-3/TRBV12-4	TRBJ2-7	CASTSGAYEQYF
TRBV30	TRBJ1-6	CAWNPGQGSSPLHF
TRBV12-3/TRBV12-4	TRBJ2-1	CASSLDRTGGVDEQFF
TRBV11-2	TRBJ2-5	CASSPSPGRETQYF
TRBV5-4	TRBJ2-1	CASSWTSGGPPEQFF
TRBV20-1	TRBJ2-5	CSARDPLARTETQYF
TRBV14	TRBJ1-1	CASSQELSRAEAFF
TRBV3-1	TRBJ2-1	CASSQDRGGRGYNEQFF
TRBV4-1	TRBJ2-1	CASSQEGGNEQFF
TRBV10-3	TRBJ2-7	CAIMAAGAINEQYF
TRBV7-2	TRBJ1-5	CASSWGTNQPQHF
TRBV5-6	TRBJ2-1	CASSRLDGEQFF
TRBV20-1	TRBJ2-7	CSARDPLGVTFPSYEQYF
TRBV7-2	TRBJ2-3	CASNRPPTDTQYF
TRBV29-1	TRBJ2-5	CSATDTPRETQYF
TRBV3-1	TRBJ2-1	CASSRLLGASYNEQFF
TRBV15	TRBJ1-2	CATSSGGNGYTF
TRBV29-1	TRBJ2-5	CSVVWRGGETQYF
TRBV6-2/TRBV6-3	TRBJ2-3	CASSQGGITDTQYF
TRBV20-1	TRBJ1-1	CSARIGGGNTEAFF
TRBV7-9	TRBJ1-1	CASTQQGWTFF
TRBV7-2	TRBJ1-5	CASSAPPGHQPQHF
TRBV11-2	TRBJ2-2	CASSLSSFGGNTGELFF
TRBV20-1	TRBJ2-1	CSARRSTSGIDEQFF
TRBV27	TRBJ2-7	CASSPGAGVIDEQYF
TRBV6-1	TRBJ2-7	CASSEQSWGLAGRTYEQYF
TRBV24-1	TRBJ2-6	CATSASRRTGDGANVLTF
TRBV10-1	TRBJ2-2	CASSDENTGELFF
TRBV14	TRBJ2-1	CASSQARGSDEQFF
TRBV7-8	TRBJ2-1	CASSLETASGGSYEQFF
TRBV10-2	TRBJ2-5	CAGARGAQETQYF
TRBV5-1	TRBJ1-1	CASSPPLSGNTEAFF
TRBV7-8	TRBJ2-7	CASSSTGGFTYEQYF
TRBV5-1	TRBJ2-5	CASSEGGEETQYF
TRBV7-8	TRBJ2-7	CASSSDRTREQYF
TRBV29-1	TRBJ1-2	CSVAEQGNPYGYTF
TRBV27	TRBJ1-1	CASSFSPHSGGEAFF
TRBV4-2	TRBJ2-4	CASSQPDRAAKNIQYF
TRBV5-4	TRBJ1-2	CASSLGPLYGYTF
TRBV6-2/TRBV6-3	TRBJ1-5	CASIIGPGYYQPQHF
TRBV6-2/TRBV6-3	TRBJ2-3	CASSLLLEVVNTQYF
TRBV29-1	TRBJ2-2	CSGLVTGELFF
TRBV3-1	TRBJ1-1	CASSQGQWGTEAFF
TRBV20-1	TRBJ2-1	CSARDLAEYNEQFF
TRBV7-2	TRBJ2-1	CASSLSLAGAAYNEQFF
TRBV2	TRBJ1-1	CATVDRNTEAFF
TRBV19	TRBJ2-1	CASSMSGADNEQFF
TRBV7-9	TRBJ2-1	CASSFDGTRQGNEQFF
TRBV7-2	TRBJ2-3	CASSPAGSGTDTQYF